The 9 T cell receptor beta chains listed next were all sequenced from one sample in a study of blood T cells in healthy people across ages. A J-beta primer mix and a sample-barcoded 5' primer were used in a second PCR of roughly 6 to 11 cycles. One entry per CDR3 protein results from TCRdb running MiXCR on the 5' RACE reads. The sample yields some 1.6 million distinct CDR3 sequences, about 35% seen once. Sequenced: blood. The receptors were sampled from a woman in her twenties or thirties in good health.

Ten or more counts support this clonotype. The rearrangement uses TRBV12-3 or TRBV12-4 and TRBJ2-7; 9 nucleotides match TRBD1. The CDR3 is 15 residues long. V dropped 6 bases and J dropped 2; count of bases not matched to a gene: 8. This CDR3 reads CASSADRGTPYEQYF. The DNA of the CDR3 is TGTGCCAGCAGCGCTGACAGGGGGACTCCCTACGAGCAGTACTTC.

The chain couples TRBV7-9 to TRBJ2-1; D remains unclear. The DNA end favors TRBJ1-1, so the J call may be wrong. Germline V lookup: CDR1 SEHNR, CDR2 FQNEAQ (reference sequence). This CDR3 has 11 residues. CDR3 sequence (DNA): TGTGCCAGCACTATAGACACTGAAGCTTTCTTT. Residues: CASTIDTEAFF.

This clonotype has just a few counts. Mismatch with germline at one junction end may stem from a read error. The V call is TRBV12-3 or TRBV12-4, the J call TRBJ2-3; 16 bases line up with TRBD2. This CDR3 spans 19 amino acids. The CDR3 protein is CASSLDRGLAGGNTDTQYF. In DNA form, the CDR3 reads TGTGCCAGCAGCTTAGACAGGGGACTAGCGGGAGGGAACACAGATACGCAGTATTTT.

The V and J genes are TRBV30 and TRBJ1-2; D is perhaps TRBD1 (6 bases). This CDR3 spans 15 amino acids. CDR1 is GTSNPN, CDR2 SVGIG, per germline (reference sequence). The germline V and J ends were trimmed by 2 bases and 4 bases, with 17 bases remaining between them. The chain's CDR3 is CAWSSPPGTSYGYTF. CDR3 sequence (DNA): TGTGCCTGGAGTTCTCCCCCTGGGACAAGCTATGGCTACACCTTC.

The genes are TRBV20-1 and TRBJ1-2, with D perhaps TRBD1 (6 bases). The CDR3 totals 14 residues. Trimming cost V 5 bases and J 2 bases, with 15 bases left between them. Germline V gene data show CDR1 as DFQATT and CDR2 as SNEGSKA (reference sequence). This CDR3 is CSAAHPTGNYGYTF. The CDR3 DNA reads TGCAGTGCTGCCCACCCCACAGGGAACTATGGCTACACCTTC.

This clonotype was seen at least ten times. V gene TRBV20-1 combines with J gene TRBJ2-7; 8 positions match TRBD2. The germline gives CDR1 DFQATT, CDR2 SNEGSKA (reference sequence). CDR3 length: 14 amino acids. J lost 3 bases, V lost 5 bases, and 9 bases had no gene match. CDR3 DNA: TGCAGTGCTTCCCGACTAGCGAATGACTACGAGCAGTACTTC. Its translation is CSASRLANDYEQYF.

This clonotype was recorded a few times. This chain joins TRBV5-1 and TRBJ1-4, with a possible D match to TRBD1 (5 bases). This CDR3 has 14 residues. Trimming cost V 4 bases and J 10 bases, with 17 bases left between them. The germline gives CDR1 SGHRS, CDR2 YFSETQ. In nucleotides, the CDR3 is TGCGCCAGCAGCCTCGACGTGGGGCCAGGAAAACTGTTTTTT. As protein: CASSLDVGPGKLFF.

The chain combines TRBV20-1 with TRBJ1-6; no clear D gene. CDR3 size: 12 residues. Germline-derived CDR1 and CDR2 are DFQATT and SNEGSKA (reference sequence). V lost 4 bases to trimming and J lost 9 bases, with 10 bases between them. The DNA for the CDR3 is TGCAGTGCTACCAAACAGAGTTCACCCCTCCACTTT. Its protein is CSATKQSSPLHF.

This chain's CDR3 is CASSTMTGGTGSPLHF. CDR3 sequence (DNA): TGTGCCAGCAGCACAATGACAGGGGGCACGGGTTCACCCCTCCACTTT. The rearrangement joins TRBV7-6 to TRBJ1-6; 10 nucleotides agree with TRBD1. Trimming at V came to 5 bases and at J to 9 bases, leaving 10 bases not matched to a gene. Germline lookup yields CDR1 SGHVS and CDR2 FNYEAQ. This CDR3 is built from 16 residues.